The 29 T cell receptor beta chains listed next were all sequenced from one sample in a study of blood T cell repertoires in COVID-19. The protocol was immunoSEQ multiplex PCR, while the TCRdb copy is restricted to in-frame clones and leaves out a portion. Among about 310,000 clones listed, around 87% were seen once. Specimen: peripheral blood. These TCRs come from a man over 45 with active or convalescent COVID-19.

The chain joins TRBV19 to TRBJ1-6; 8 bases map to TRBD1. Germline loops: CDR1 LNHDA, CDR2 SQIVND (reference sequence). The ends lost 9 bases at V and 3 bases at J; junction bases unmatched: 7. This CDR3 contains 15 residues. The chain's CDR3 is CASLEGTGYNSPLHF. The CDR3 DNA follows: TGTGCCAGCTTAGAGGGGACAGGCTATAATTCACCCCTCCACTTT.

The chain uses TRBV2 and TRBJ2-7, with TRBD2 identical over 8 bases. CDR1 and CDR2 from the germline V gene are SNHLY and FYNNEI. The CDR3 runs 16 residues. V was clipped by 0 bases and J by 7 bases; unmatched bases: 11. The CDR3 DNA reads as TGTGCCAGCAGTGAAGCGCTTCGAGCGGGAGTAAAGGAGCAGTACTTC. It is translated as CASSEALRAGVKEQYF.

The rearrangement joins TRBV7-3 to TRBJ2-1; a weak D match, TRBD1 (5 bases). CDR1 is SGHTA and CDR2 is FQGTGA in the germline V gene. The V gene lost 2 bases and the J gene lost 9 bases, with 14 bases spanning the gap. The CDR3 length is 14 residues. The CDR3 DNA is TGTGCCAGCAGCTTAGGCCCAGGGAACCCTGAGCAGTTCTTC. This codes for CASSLGPGNPEQFF.

The chain is built from TRBV6-2 or TRBV6-3 and TRBJ1-5, with a tentative D call TRBD1 (5 bases). The germline V gene encodes CDR1 MNHEY and CDR2 SVGEGT. V lost 0 bases and J 7 bases, leaving 16 bases between the germline ends. This CDR3 comprises 16 residues. As DNA, the CDR3 is TGTGCCAGCAGTTACTCAGGGCTGGGGGGGAGGCAGCCCCAGCATTTT. Amino acids: CASSYSGLGGRQPQHF.

The rearrangement uses TRBV21-1 and TRBJ1-6; the DNA was not used to check the table's D call, TRBD1. TRBV21-1 is a recognized pseudogene. CDR3 length: 15 amino acids. The CDR3 sequence: CASITGTGENSPLHF. CDR3 coding DNA: TGTGCCAGTATAACCGGGACAGGGGAAAATTCACCCCTCCACTTT.

This chain joins TRBV5-1 and TRBJ2-1, with no clear D. CDR1 and CDR2 (germline): SGHRS, YFSETQ. There are 16 residues in the CDR3. Trimming took off 0 bases at V and 0 bases at J, with 10 bases between the two ends. The CDR3 bases are TGCGCCAGCAGCTTGGTAGCTGGATTCTCCTACAATGAGCAGTTCTTC. This translates into CASSLVAGFSYNEQFF.

The V call is TRBV2, the J call TRBJ1-2; a weak D match, TRBD1 (6 bases). This CDR3 has 15 residues. Germline lookup yields CDR1 SNHLY and CDR2 FYNNEI. Between the trimmed V and J ends, which lost 6 bases and 2 bases, there was a span of 16 bases. CDR3 nucleotide sequence: TGTGCCAGCAGGATCGGGACATCTTGGAACTATGGCTACACCTTC. Translating gives CASRIGTSWNYGYTF.

This sequence joins TRBV12-5 and TRBJ2-1, with 7 nucleotides matching TRBD1. The CDR3 contains 15 residues. After removal of 6 bases from V and 8 bases from J, the junction contained 13 bases not matched to a gene. From germline, CDR1 is LGHNT and CDR2 FRNRAP. In nucleotides, the CDR3 is TGTGCTAGTGGCCAGGGGGTTGGCGAGAGCGATGAGCAGTTCTTC. This encodes CASGQGVGESDEQFF.

This clone came up once. The rearrangement links TRBV9 to TRBJ1-1; D may be TRBD1 (6 bases). The CDR3 extends over 13 amino acids. V gave up 4 bases and J gave up 5 bases, with 12 bases separating them. Germline CDR1 reads SGDLS; CDR2 reads YYNGEE. The CDR3 coding sequence is TGTGCCAGCAGCCCCCAGGGGTGGACTGAAGCTTTCTTT. It encodes CASSPQGWTEAFF.

In its sample, this clone was seen many times. The chain uses TRBV5-5 and TRBJ1-6; 9 bases match TRBD1. CDR1 is SGHKS, CDR2 YYEKEE, per germline (reference sequence). V trimming: 4 bases; J trimming: 8 bases; junction bases outside the gene matches: 10. The CDR3 totals 16 residues. As DNA, the CDR3 is TGTGCCAGCAGCCGCGGGACAGGGCGGATTCATTCACCCCTCCACTTT. Translation: CASSRGTGRIHSPLHF.

V usage is TRBV3-1 (or the pseudogene TRBV3-2) and J usage is TRBJ2-6; no firm D call. This CDR3 is 15 amino acids long. CDR1 LGHDT and CDR2 YNNKEL come from the germline V gene (reference sequence). V was shortened by 1 base and J by 4 bases, with 8 bases between the two germline ends. The CDR3 DNA sequence: TGTGCCAGCAGCCAAGTTGGCGGAGGGGCCAACGTCCTGACTTTC. The encoded protein is CASSQVGGGANVLTF.

In DNA, the CDR3 is TGCGCCAGCAGCCAAGCCCCGGGACTAGGGGAGAACATTCAGTACTTC. It encodes CASSQAPGLGENIQYF. The chain is built from TRBV4-3 and TRBJ2-4; TRBD2 matches 8 bases. After removal of 1 base from V and 7 bases from J, the junction contained 9 bases not matched to a gene. The CDR3 is made up of 16 amino acids. Germline CDR1 LGHNA, CDR2 YSLEER.

V is TRBV7-8 and J is TRBJ1-2; D gene uncertain. The CDR3 has 14 amino acids. The germline CDR1 and CDR2 sequences are SGHVS and FQNEAQ. Trimming took off 4 bases at V and 3 bases at J, with 12 bases between the two ends. In DNA, the CDR3 is TGTGCCAGCAGCTCCCTCTCAGGATACTATGGCTACACCTTC. Translating gives CASSSLSGYYGYTF.

The V and J genes are TRBV5-1 and TRBJ1-1; a possible D gene is TRBD1 (5 bases). Germline V lookup: CDR1 SGHRS, CDR2 YFSETQ. This CDR3 spans 14 amino acids. V lost 3 bases and J lost 2, with 11 bases in between. CDR3 in DNA: TGCGCCAGCAGCTACGGTGACAGTAACACTGAAGCTTTCTTT. This translates into CASSYGDSNTEAFF.

This clone came up once. This chain joins TRBV7-9 and TRBJ1-5; TRBD1 matches 11 bases. Germline-derived CDR1 and CDR2 are SEHNR and FQNEAQ (reference sequence). V lost 5 bases, J lost 7 bases, and 4 bases stayed unmatched. This CDR3 has 14 residues. Written as DNA, the CDR3 is TGTGCCAGCAGCCCGGGACAGGGGGAACAGCCCCAGCATTTT. Its protein is CASSPGQGEQPQHF.

This clone turned up a few times. This rearrangement joins TRBV11-2 to TRBJ1-2; no reliable D call. Germline-derived CDR1 and CDR2 are SGHAT and FQNNGV. V shed 0 bases and J shed 4 bases, with 18 bases lying between them. The CDR3 is 17 residues long. CDR3 loop: CASSLERASPLFYGYTF. The CDR3 DNA follows: TGTGCCAGCAGCTTAGAAAGAGCATCCCCCCTGTTCTATGGCTACACCTTC.

The chain carries TRBV6-5 and TRBJ1-5; D gene unclear. The V gene's germline CDR1 is MNHEY and CDR2 SVGAGI. Trimming left V 8 bases short and J 1 base short, with 9 bases between. The CDR3 contains 13 residues. Here the CDR3 reads CASEGLSNQPQHF. The CDR3, as DNA: TGTGCCAGCGAGGGATTGAGCAATCAGCCCCAGCATTTT.

This chain joins TRBV20-1 and TRBJ2-7, with 10 bases that match TRBD2. Germline CDR1 is DFQATT and CDR2 is SNEGSKA (reference sequence). CDR3 length equals 13 residues. After removal of 3 bases from V and 6 bases from J, the junction contained 5 bases not matched to a gene. CDR3 sequence reads: CSASPSGSGEQYF. The DNA for the CDR3 is TGCAGTGCTAGTCCTAGCGGGAGTGGCGAGCAGTACTTC.

This chain connects TRBV11-2 to TRBJ1-2, with 9 bases identical to TRBD1. The CDR3 sequence is 16 residues long. CDR1 and CDR2 (germline): SGHAT, FQNNGV. V shed 4 bases, J shed 2 bases, and the junction held 8 bases outside the gene matches. The chain's CDR3 is CASSSRTGGANYGYTF. CDR3 DNA: TGTGCCAGCAGCTCCCGAACAGGGGGCGCGAACTATGGCTACACCTTC.

This sequence joins TRBV5-1 and TRBJ1-3; 7 bases agree with TRBD1. The germline CDR1 and CDR2 sequences are SGHRS and YFSETQ. With V trimmed by 4 bases and J by 4 bases, 8 bases remained unmatched. The CDR3 totals 15 residues. CDR3 bases: TGCGCCAGCAGCACGGAGGGGGCCGGAGGAAACACCATATATTTT. Residues: CASSTEGAGGNTIYF.

The V and J genes are TRBV5-1 and TRBJ2-3, with D maybe TRBD1 (6 bases). Germline CDR1 SGHRS, CDR2 YFSETQ. V lost 0 bases and J lost 3, with 11 bases in between. CDR3 size: 15 residues. The CDR3 loop reads CASSLGTTGTDTQYF. The CDR3 region has the DNA TGCGCCAGCAGCTTGGGGACCACAGGGACAGATACGCAGTATTTT.

The rearrangement links TRBV7-2 to TRBJ2-1, with 13 bases identical to TRBD2. The CDR3 is 17 residues long. Germline V gene data show CDR1 as SGHTA and CDR2 as FQGNSA. The V gene end was trimmed by 3 bases and the J gene end by 7 bases; junction bases not matched to a gene: 9. CDR3 sequence: CASSFRGTSGAGNEQFF. CDR3 bases: TGTGCCAGCAGCTTCCGGGGGACTAGCGGGGCAGGGAATGAGCAGTTCTTC.

The chain carries TRBV10-3 and TRBJ2-7; 8 bases map to TRBD2. Germline trimming cut 1 base from V and 4 bases from J; bases unmatched to any gene: 6. This CDR3 is built from 15 residues. Germline CDR1 is ENHRY and CDR2 is SYGVKD. CDR3 amino acids: CAISEWVAGTYEQYF. The CDR3 DNA reads TGTGCCATCAGTGAGTGGGTAGCGGGAACTTACGAGCAGTACTTC.

This CDR3 reads CASSRTHYAGDTQYF. CDR3 bases: TGTGCCAGCAGTAGGACCCACTACGCGGGGGATACGCAGTATTTT. The chain links TRBV6-5 to TRBJ2-3; a possible D gene is TRBD2 (6 bases). This CDR3 region has 15 residues. Trimming pared 5 bases from V and 6 bases from J, leaving 18 bases between. Germline CDR1 is MNHEY and CDR2 is SVGAGI.

This clone has just a few counts. The gene calls are TRBV10-3 and TRBJ1-2, with D tentatively TRBD1 (5 bases). Trimming took 6 bases from V and 8 from J, leaving 19 bases between them. The germline V gene has CDR1 ENHRY and CDR2 SYGVKD. This CDR3 has 14 residues. The CDR3 nucleotides are TGTGCCATCAGATTCCAAGGGGAGGGTGGCGGCTACACCTTC. As protein: CAIRFQGEGGGYTF.

CDR3 loop: CAIRPGQGLSPLHF. The CDR3 coding sequence is TGTGCCATCAGGCCGGGACAGGGGCTTTCACCCCTCCACTTT. The V gene is TRBV10-3, the J gene TRBJ1-6, with 10 bases lining up with TRBD1. The CDR3 loop spans 14 amino acids. From germline, CDR1 is ENHRY and CDR2 SYGVKD. J lost 9 bases, V lost 6 bases, and 5 bases had no gene match.

This CDR3 reads CASSQEAGGASSSYNEQFF. As DNA, the CDR3 is TGCGCCAGCAGCCAAGAAGCCGGGGGGGCCTCTAGCTCCTACAATGAGCAGTTCTTC. The J gene is TRBJ2-1, the V gene TRBV4-1; 8 nucleotides line up with TRBD2. Trimming cost V 0 bases and J 0 bases; bases outside gene matches: 10. Germline assignment: CDR1 MGHRA and CDR2 YSYEKL. This CDR3 region has 19 residues.

This chain connects TRBV27 to TRBJ2-5, with 7 bases fitting TRBD2. Trimming took 5 bases from V and 5 from J; bases not matched to a gene: 5. This CDR3 has 13 residues. CDR1 and CDR2 from the germline V gene are MNHEY and SMNVEV (reference sequence). In DNA form, the CDR3 reads TGTGCCAGCAGTCGGCACGGGGGGGAGACCCAGTACTTC. Amino acid sequence: CASSRHGGETQYF.

This clone came up once. This sequence joins TRBV11-3 and TRBJ1-1; TRBD1 aligns across 8 bases. Germline CDR1 reads SGHNT; CDR2 reads YENEEA. After removal of 3 bases from V and 11 bases from J, the junction contained 5 bases not matched to a gene. This CDR3 is 12 amino acids long. CDR3 nucleotides: TGTGCCAGCAGCTTGGCAGGGGGCATTGCTTTCTTT. Its translation: CASSLAGGIAFF.